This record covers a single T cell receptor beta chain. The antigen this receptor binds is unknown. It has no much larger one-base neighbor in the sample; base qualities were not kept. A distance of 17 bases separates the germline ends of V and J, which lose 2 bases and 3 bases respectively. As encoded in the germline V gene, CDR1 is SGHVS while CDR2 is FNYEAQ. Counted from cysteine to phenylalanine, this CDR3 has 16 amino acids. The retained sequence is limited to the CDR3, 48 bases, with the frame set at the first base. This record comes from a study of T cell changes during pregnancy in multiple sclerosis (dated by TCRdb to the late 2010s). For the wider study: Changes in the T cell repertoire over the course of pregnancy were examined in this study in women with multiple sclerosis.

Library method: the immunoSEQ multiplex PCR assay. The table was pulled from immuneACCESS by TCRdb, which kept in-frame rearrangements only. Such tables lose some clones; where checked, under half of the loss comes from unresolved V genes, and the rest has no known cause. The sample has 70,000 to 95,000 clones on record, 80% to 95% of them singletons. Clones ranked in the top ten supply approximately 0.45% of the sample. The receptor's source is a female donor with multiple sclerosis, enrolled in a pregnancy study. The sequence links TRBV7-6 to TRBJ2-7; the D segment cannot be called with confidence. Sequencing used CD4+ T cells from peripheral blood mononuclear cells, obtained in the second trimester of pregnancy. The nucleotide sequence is TGTGCCAGCAGCTTAACGGCAGGTGTATTAGGCTACGAGCAGTACTTC. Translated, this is CASSLTAGVLGYEQYF.